The T cell receptor (beta chain) described here comes from a study of blood T cell repertoires in COVID-19. On the study more broadly: Sample material is recorded as cDNA or gDNA derived from T cells, B-cell-depleted T cells, or PBMCs.

Per the study methods: Nucleated cell counts were estimated from reference gene primer amplification. Using immunoSEQ multiplex PCR, the repertoire was profiled, and TCRdb retains in-frame clones only, with some absent. Clone size and the V and J calls come from that table; the DNA yielded D and trimming. The table shows about 220,000 clones, with about 83% occurring only once. The trim removed 6 bases at V and 4 bases at J, leaving 8 bases unmatched. Germline CDR1 ENHRY, CDR2 SYGVKD. This CDR3 spans 15 amino acids. The age range of participants was 18 to 89 years, with residence in about two dozen US areas. Clinical histories supplied by participants themselves formed the basis of cohort assignment.

Sequences were obtained from PBMCs or T cells enriched from blood (not recorded which). The chain couples TRBV10-3 to TRBJ2-1, with 8 positions matching TRBD1. This sequence originates from a middle-aged woman who had recovered from COVID-19. The CDR3 reads CAISKGQEGYNEQFF. The CDR3 nucleotides are TGTGCCATCAGCAAGGGACAGGAGGGATACAATGAGCAGTTCTTC.